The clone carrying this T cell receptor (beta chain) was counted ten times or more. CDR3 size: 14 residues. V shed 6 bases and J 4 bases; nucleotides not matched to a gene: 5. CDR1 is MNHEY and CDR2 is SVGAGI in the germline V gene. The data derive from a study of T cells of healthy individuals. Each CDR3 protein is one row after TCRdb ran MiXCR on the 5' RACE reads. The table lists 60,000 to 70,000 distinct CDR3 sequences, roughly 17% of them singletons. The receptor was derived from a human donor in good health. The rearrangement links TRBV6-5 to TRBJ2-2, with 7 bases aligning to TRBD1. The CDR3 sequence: CASRTGTATGELFF. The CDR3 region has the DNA TGTGCCAGCAGAACCGGGACAGCCACCGGGGAGCTGTTTTTT.